This entry describes one T cell receptor (beta chain). What it recognizes is unknown. The Oncomine TCR Beta short-read assay was applied to DNA of cultured CD4+ T cells. TCRdb reanalysed the PCR reads using MiXCR and keeps one entry per CDR3 protein. The sample lists a few thousand distinct CDR3 sequences, roughly 19% occurring once. The entry originates in a study of vaccination and CD4 T cells after COVID-19. The CDR3 has 16 amino acids. V gave up 5 bases and J gave up 5 bases, with 21 bases separating them. Treatment in this sample: roughly 10-day PBMC culture with coronavirus spike peptide pools or control peptides (ViraFEST assay). Antigen-specific T cells were expanded with peptide pools by ViraFEST, and TCRs were then sequenced.

The sample consisted of CD4+ T cells from blood, cultured in vitro. This TCR came from a human donor who had recovered from COVID-19. The rearrangement uses TRBV12-3 or TRBV12-4 and TRBJ1-1; TRBD1 might be the D (5 bases). CDR3 nucleotides: TGTGCCAGCAGTCCCTCGGGGCGCGGGGTGAGGACTGAAGCTTTCTTT. It yields the protein CASSPSGRGVRTEAFF.